This paragraph reports one T cell receptor (beta chain). Its antigen is currently unknown. The authors extracted RNA and reverse transcribed it into cDNA as the sequencing template. Sequenced by immunoSEQ multiplex PCR; TCRdb stores in-frame clones only, minus some. This sample has roughly 100,000 clones, with approximately 90% found just once. This entry belongs to a study of CD8+ T cells in alopecia areata. Background on the study: Oral tofacitinib (5 to 10 mg twice daily) was administered to treated patients. Treated patients' severity was scored by percentage of affected scalp area. Study-level points and caveats: Relative to normal scalp, lesional scalp, especially alopecia totalis/universalis, showed higher clonality. Within the top 100, expanded CD8+ clones significantly decreased with tofacitinib, as did scalp clonality.

Germline V gives CDR1 LNHDA, CDR2 SQIVND (reference sequence). V was clipped by 3 bases and J by 0 bases, with 9 bases between them. CDR3 size: 14 residues. Stated treatment: oral pan-JAK inhibitor, 5-10 mg twice daily. The sample was CD8+ T cells sorted from blood, taken at approximately week 30, from a patient treated with tofacitinib. The receptor's source is a human donor with alopecia areata. This rearrangement joins TRBV19 to TRBJ2-7; tentative D call: TRBD1 (5 bases). The DNA of the CDR3 is TGTGCCAGTAGTATTACAGGCCCCTCCTACGAGCAGTACTTC. It translates to CASSITGPSYEQYF.